This TCR beta chain was identified in a study of control samples from healthy donors and cancer patients. Germline V CDR1 and CDR2: SNHLY, FYNNEI. Trimming cost V 0 bases and J 11 bases, with 13 bases left between them. The CDR3 extends over 13 amino acids. Method: immunoSEQ multiplex PCR; TCRdb's copy keeps in-frame clones and lacks some. Of about 120,000 clones in the sample, 80% to 90% were seen once. This sequence originates from a woman in her fifties or sixties with colorectal cancer. The sequencing input was PBMCs. The V and J genes are TRBV2 and TRBJ1-1; D gene unclear. This CDR3 reads CASSEASHSSAFF. The CDR3 region has the DNA TGTGCCAGCAGTGAAGCCTCCCATTCCTCGGCTTTCTTT.